The 23 T cell receptor beta chains given below trace back to one sample, sequenced in a study of OX40 agonist ivuxolimab in advanced cancers. Assay: immunoSEQ multiplex PCR; the TCRdb copy retains only in-frame clones and omits some. The sample has 84,000 or so clones, 80% to 95% seen once; the top ten hold about 0.45%. The specimen was CD4+ or CD8+ T cells sorted from blood, collected in a trial of the OX40 agonist ivuxolimab. Receptors were obtained from an adult with an advanced solid tumor such as melanoma, head and neck, liver or kidney cancer.

V usage is TRBV5-8 and J usage is TRBJ2-3, with 8 bases matching TRBD2. The CDR3 is made up of 14 amino acids. Germline CDR1 and CDR2: SGHTS and YDEGEE. V lost 2 bases and J lost 10; bases outside the gene matches: 9. The CDR3 DNA follows: TGTGCCAGCAGCTTCCCCCAAGCGGGAGTGGCGCAGTATTTT. It codes for CASSFPQAGVAQYF. Drawing the rest from reference TRBV5-8 and TRBJ2-3, the complete variable domain is EAGVTQSPTHLIKTRGQQATLRCSPISGHTSVYWYQQALGLGLQFLLWYDEGEERNRGNFPPRFSGRQFPNYSSELNVNALELEDSALYLCASSFPQAGVAQYFGPGTRLTVL.

The chain links TRBV28 to TRBJ1-5; unclear D gene. The ends were cut back, 2 bases at V and 3 bases at J, with 5 bases in the middle. This CDR3 has 13 residues. Germline V CDR1 and CDR2: MDHEN, SYDVKM. The CDR3 reads CASSLEVNQPQHF. The CDR3 nucleotides are TGTGCCAGCAGTTTAGAAGTCAATCAGCCCCAGCATTTT. Drawing the rest from reference TRBV28 and TRBJ1-5, the complete variable domain is DVKVTQSSRYLVKRTGEKVFLECVQDMDHENMFWYRQDPGLGLRLIYFSYDVKMKEKGDIPEGYSVSREKKERFSLILESASTNQTSMYLCASSLEVNQPQHFGDGTRLSIL.

The J gene is TRBJ1-1, the V gene TRBV19; 8 nucleotides match TRBD1. The CDR3 has 14 residues. The V segment lost 10 bases and the J segment 4 bases; nucleotides outside the gene matches: 11. In germline, CDR1 is LNHDA, CDR2 SQIVND (reference sequence). The CDR3 coding sequence is TGTGCCACCAAACCTTCTACAGGGGGCACTGAAGCTTTCTTT. It specifies CATKPSTGGTEAFF.

This chain connects TRBV7-2 to TRBJ1-1; D is unresolved. The V gene lost 0 bases and the J gene lost 0 bases, with 5 bases spanning the gap. CDR3 length: 14 amino acids. Per germline, CDR1 SGHTA and CDR2 FQGNSA. The DNA for the CDR3 is TGTGCCAGCAGCTTAGCGGGCCTGAACACTGAAGCTTTCTTT. Its translation: CASSLAGLNTEAFF.

This chain joins TRBV19 and TRBJ1-5; D uncertain. Germline CDR1 reads LNHDA; CDR2 reads SQIVND (reference sequence). The V end lost 9 bases, the J end lost 0 bases, and 9 bases lay between the germline ends. The CDR3 runs to 13 residues. CDR3 nucleotide sequence: TGTGCCAGCAAACAGTTTAGCAATCAGCCCCAGCATTTT. Its translation is CASKQFSNQPQHF.

The V and J genes are TRBV4-2 and TRBJ2-3, with D hard to call. The CDR3 is 15 residues long. From germline, CDR1 is LGHNA and CDR2 YNFKEQ. V was cut by 5 bases and J by 8 bases, with 20 bases left in between. The CDR3: CASSSRQALYGTQYF. The CDR3 bases are TGTGCCAGCAGCTCTCGACAAGCCCTTTATGGTACGCAGTATTTT.

The chain combines TRBV4-3 with TRBJ2-4; 10 positions agree with TRBD2. The CDR3 extends over 15 amino acids. Germline V CDR1 and CDR2: LGHNA, YSLEER. Unmatched junction bases numbered 7, after V lost 5 bases and J lost 6 bases. For the CDR3, the DNA is TGCGCCAGCAGCTATCAGCGGGGGGGCCGAAACATTCAGTACTTC. This codes for CASSYQRGGRNIQYF.

The V gene is TRBV6-6, the J gene TRBJ2-7, with a weak D call TRBD2 (5 bases). The CDR3 extends over 13 amino acids. The V gene's germline CDR1 is MNHNY and CDR2 SVGAGI (reference sequence). With 7 bases removed from V and 2 bases from J, the gap between germline ends came to 12 bases. The CDR3 loop is CASTGGPAYEQYF. In nucleotides, the CDR3 is TGTGCCAGCACCGGAGGACCGGCCTACGAGCAGTACTTC.

The chain carries TRBV7-2 and TRBJ2-5, with 12 bases lining up with TRBD2. This CDR3 is built from 16 residues. Germline V gene lookup returns CDR1 SGHTA and CDR2 FQGNSA. V trimming: 3 bases; J trimming: 5 bases; junction bases outside the gene matches: 7. In DNA, the CDR3 is TGTGCCAGCAGCTTTCCTAGCGGGGGGGCCCGGGAGACCCAGTACTTC. This translates into CASSFPSGGARETQYF. Based on the CDR3 plus reference TRBV7-2 and TRBJ2-5, the full variable domain is GAGVSQSPSNKVTEKGKDVELRCDPISGHTALYWYRQSLGQGLEFLIYFQGNSAPDKSGLPSDRFSAERTGGSVSTLTIQRTQQEDSAVYLCASSFPSGGARETQYFGPGTRLLVL.

The gene calls are TRBV11-2 and TRBJ2-5, with TRBD1 identical over 12 bases. Germline CDR1 reads SGHAT; CDR2 reads FQNNGV. This CDR3 is 15 amino acids long. The junction had 6 bases not matched to a gene; V was cut back by 5 bases and J by 5 bases. CDR3 sequence reads: CASSKGTGGDETQYF. For the CDR3, the DNA is TGTGCCAGCAGCAAGGGGACAGGGGGCGATGAGACCCAGTACTTC. The whole variable domain, filled in from reference TRBV11-2 and TRBJ2-5, reads EAGVAQSPRYKIIEKRQSVAFWCNPISGHATLYWYQQILGQGPKLLIQFQNNGVVDDSQLPKDRFSAERLKGVDSTLKIQPAKLEDSAVYLCASSKGTGGDETQYFGPGTRLLVL.

The chain couples TRBV27 to TRBJ1-1; D not resolved. V was pared by 3 bases and J by 5 bases, with 10 bases between. The CDR3 is 13 residues long. Looked up from germline, CDR1 is MNHEY and CDR2 is SMNVEV (reference sequence). The CDR3 here is CASSFAGRTEAFF. The CDR3 coding sequence is TGTGCCAGCAGTTTCGCGGGGAGGACTGAAGCTTTCTTT.

This chain joins TRBV6-5 and TRBJ1-2; D might be TRBD1 (6 bases). Germline V gene sequence: CDR1 MNHEY, CDR2 SVGAGI. V lost 3 bases to trimming and J lost 4 bases, with 15 bases between them. The CDR3 extends over 15 amino acids. CDR3 amino acids: CASSYRGALGYGYTF. The DNA of the CDR3 is TGTGCCAGCAGTTATCGGGGGGCGCTGGGCTATGGCTACACCTTC.

The CDR3 is CASSLGQDSPLHF. The CDR3 DNA follows: TGTGCCAGCAGCTTGGGACAAGATTCACCCCTCCACTTT. The chain has TRBV7-2 and TRBJ1-6; D might be TRBD1 (6 bases). The CDR3 runs to 13 residues. V lost 3 bases to trimming and J lost 8 bases, with 8 bases between them. The germline gives CDR1 SGHTA, CDR2 FQGNSA. The entire variable domain, with the rest obtained from reference TRBV7-2 and TRBJ1-6, is as follows: GAGVSQSPSNKVTEKGKDVELRCDPISGHTALYWYRQSLGQGLEFLIYFQGNSAPDKSGLPSDRFSAERTGGSVSTLTIQRTQQEDSAVYLCASSLGQDSPLHFGNGTRLTVT.

This chain uses TRBV7-2 with TRBJ1-5; no clear D. The CDR3 spans 13 residues. Trimming pared 2 bases from V and 8 bases from J, leaving 10 bases between. Germline values: CDR1 SGHTA, CDR2 FQGNSA. CDR3 nucleotide sequence: TGTGCCAGCAGCTTAACCCGTTTAGAGCCCCAGCATTTT. This sequence encodes CASSLTRLEPQHF. Together with reference TRBV7-2 and TRBJ1-5, the CDR3 gives the full variable domain: GAGVSQSPSNKVTEKGKDVELRCDPISGHTALYWYRQSLGQGLEFLIYFQGNSAPDKSGLPSDRFSAERTGGSVSTLTIQRTQQEDSAVYLCASSLTRLEPQHFGDGTRLSIL.

The V call is TRBV5-4, the J call TRBJ2-3; no clear D. CDR3 size: 16 residues. The germline V and J ends were trimmed by 2 bases and 3 bases, with 16 bases remaining between them. The V gene's germline CDR1 is SGHNT and CDR2 YYREEE (reference sequence). The CDR3 sequence is CASSLSDRVVTDTQYF. For the CDR3, the DNA is TGTGCCAGCAGCTTATCCGACCGGGTGGTTACAGATACGCAGTATTTT. Variable domain in full (rest from reference TRBV5-4 and TRBJ2-3): ETGVTQSPTHLIKTRGQQVTLRCSSQSGHNTVSWYQQALGQGPQFIFQYYREEENGRGNFPPRFSGLQFPNYSSELNVNALELDDSALYLCASSLSDRVVTDTQYFGPGTRLTVL.

J is TRBJ1-2 and V is TRBV5-1, with a tentative D call TRBD1 (5 bases). V was clipped by 6 bases and J by 5 bases, with 20 bases between them. The CDR3 is 15 amino acids. From germline, CDR1 is SGHRS and CDR2 YFSETQ. CDR3 DNA: TGCGCCAGCAACCCTACCTTTGGGGGGGGTTATGGCTACACCTTC. Protein sequence: CASNPTFGGGYGYTF.

V and J are TRBV11-3 and TRBJ2-5, with a tentative D call TRBD2 (6 bases). Germline V gene sequence: CDR1 SGHNT, CDR2 YENEEA. The CDR3 is 13 amino acids. The V end lost 7 bases, the J end lost 5 bases, and 14 bases lay between the germline ends. As DNA, the CDR3 is TGTGCCAGCAAAGGAGGGGCAGGGGAGACCCAGTACTTC. Its protein product is CASKGGAGETQYF.

V and J are TRBV19 and TRBJ2-3, with 10 bases identical to TRBD2. V shed 3 bases, J shed 0 bases, and the junction held 9 bases outside the gene matches. CDR1 is LNHDA and CDR2 is SQIVND in the germline V gene (reference sequence). The CDR3 length is 18 residues. The CDR3 sequence is CASSMGAGGPVSTDTQYF. CDR3 coding DNA: TGTGCCAGTAGTATGGGAGCGGGAGGGCCCGTTAGCACAGATACGCAGTATTTT.

The chain combines TRBV19 with TRBJ2-2; perhaps TRBD1 as D (5 bases). The CDR3 spans 15 residues. V dropped 5 bases and J dropped 5 bases, with 15 bases sitting between them. CDR1 LNHDA and CDR2 SQIVND come from the germline V gene (reference sequence). CDR3 sequence (DNA): TGTGCCAGTAGTCCGGTCAATCAGGGTACCGGGGAGCTGTTTTTT. Its protein product is CASSPVNQGTGELFF. The complete variable domain, with remaining parts taken from reference TRBV19 and TRBJ2-2, reads DGGITQSPKYLFRKEGQNVTLSCEQNLNHDAMYWYRQDPGQGLRLIYYSQIVNDFQKGDIAEGYSVSREKKESFPLTVTSAQKNPTAFYLCASSPVNQGTGELFFGEGSRLTVL.

The chain employs TRBV4-2 and TRBJ1-1; D remains ambiguous. With 1 base removed from V and 5 bases from J, the gap between germline ends came to 14 bases. The CDR3 sequence is 15 residues long. Germline loops: CDR1 LGHNA, CDR2 YNFKEQ. In DNA form, the CDR3 reads TGTGCCAGCAGCCAAGGAGATGCTTGGCTGACTGAAGCTTTCTTT. Its protein product is CASSQGDAWLTEAFF.

This chain uses TRBV15 with TRBJ1-4; 8 positions agree with TRBD1. V shed 3 bases, J shed 8 bases, and the junction held 8 bases outside the gene matches. This CDR3 contains 15 residues. Germline V gene data show CDR1 as LNHNV and CDR2 as YYDKDF (reference sequence). CDR3 coding DNA: TGTGCCACCAGCAGTGAGACAGGGGCTCGGGAAAAACTGTTTTTT. This sequence encodes CATSSETGAREKLFF.

The gene calls are TRBV6-5 and TRBJ2-2, with 10 bases fitting TRBD2. The CDR3 has 15 residues. Germline CDR1 is MNHEY and CDR2 is SVGAGI. Trimming cost V 6 bases and J 5 bases; bases outside gene matches: 6. The CDR3 loop is CASRRLLAGTGELFF. CDR3 DNA sequence: TGTGCCAGCAGGAGATTACTAGCGGGGACCGGGGAGCTGTTTTTT.

The rearrangement uses TRBV27 and TRBJ1-1, with TRBD1 identical over 10 bases. The CDR3 contains 14 residues. The germline V gene has CDR1 MNHEY and CDR2 SMNVEV (reference sequence). With V trimmed by 8 bases and J by 4 bases, 7 bases remained unmatched. The CDR3 sequence: CASPIRDRGTEAFF. For the CDR3, the DNA is TGTGCCAGCCCTATCCGGGACAGGGGCACTGAAGCTTTCTTT.